A selection of T cell receptor beta chains follows, all from one sample in a study of blood T cell repertoires in COVID-19. This table comes from immunoSEQ multiplex PCR, and its TCRdb copy is limited to in-frame clones, with some not included. The sample yields under 140,000 clones, 60% to 80% seen once. Material: peripheral blood. These receptors were obtained from a woman over 75 with active or convalescent COVID-19. Each CDR3 is given with its conserved first and last residue. Fields, in order: clone size, J gene, V gene, D gene, CDR3 protein, CDR3 DNA. D genes are given only for firm matches. Clone size is not always given. Where it is, it says once, few, many or a class for expanded clones.

clone size: NA; J gene: TRBJ1-2; V gene: TRBV28; D gene: TRBD1; CDR3 protein: CASSLPGQEYGYTF; CDR3 DNA: TGTGCCAGCAGTTTGCCGGGACAGGAGTATGGCTACACCTTC
clone size: once; J gene: TRBJ2-1; V gene: TRBV5-1; D gene: TRBD2; CDR3 protein: CASSSGTSGTLNEQFF; CDR3 DNA: TGCGCCAGCAGCTCCGGGACTAGCGGGACCCTCAATGAGCAGTTCTTC
clone size: NA; J gene: TRBJ2-7; V gene: TRBV2; D gene: NA; CDR3 protein: CASTGFTEQYF; CDR3 DNA: TGTGCCAGTACGGGGTTCACCGAGCAGTACTTC
clone size: NA; J gene: TRBJ2-3; V gene: TRBV7-3; D gene: TRBD2; CDR3 protein: CASSPSGPGTDTQYF; CDR3 DNA: TGTGCCAGCAGCCCTAGCGGGCCAGGAACAGATACGCAGTATTTT
clone size: many; J gene: TRBJ2-7; V gene: TRBV5-5; D gene: NA; CDR3 protein: CASSFSSYEQYF; CDR3 DNA: TGTGCCAGCAGCTTTAGCTCCTACGAGCAGTACTTC
clone size: NA; J gene: TRBJ2-7; V gene: TRBV18; D gene: NA; CDR3 protein: CASSGSSGPRGSYEQYF; CDR3 DNA: TGTGCCAGCTCAGGGTCGAGCGGGCCGAGGGGTTCCTACGAGCAGTACTTC
clone size: few; J gene: TRBJ2-3; V gene: TRBV4-1; D gene: TRBD2; CDR3 protein: CASSQTSFGPDTQYF; CDR3 DNA: TGCGCCAGCAGCCAGACTAGCTTTGGTCCAGATACGCAGTATTTT
clone size: NA; J gene: TRBJ1-3; V gene: TRBV27; D gene: NA; CDR3 protein: CASRRTGSPSGNTIYF; CDR3 DNA: TGTGCCAGCAGGAGGACGGGATCTCCCTCTGGAAACACCATATATTTT
clone size: NA; J gene: TRBJ2-7; V gene: TRBV7-2; D gene: NA; CDR3 protein: CASSLVLRANEQYF; CDR3 DNA: TGTGCCAGCAGCTTAGTACTCAGGGCTAACGAGCAGTACTTC
clone size: NA; J gene: TRBJ1-5; V gene: TRBV28; D gene: NA; CDR3 protein: CASSFAGQPQHF; CDR3 DNA: TGTGCCAGCAGTTTTGCAGGGCAGCCCCAGCATTTT
clone size: NA; J gene: TRBJ2-5; V gene: TRBV23-1; D gene: NA; CDR3 protein: CASSQSGFLGQGETQYF; CDR3 DNA: TGCGCCAGCAGTCAATCCGGATTTTTAGGGCAGGGAGAGACCCAGTACTTC
clone size: NA; J gene: TRBJ1-6; V gene: TRBV27; D gene: NA; CDR3 protein: CASTPRGYNSPLHF; CDR3 DNA: TGTGCCAGCACCCCCAGAGGGTACAATTCACCCCTCCACTTT
clone size: NA; J gene: TRBJ2-7; V gene: TRBV18; D gene: NA; CDR3 protein: CASSPSAGAYEQYF; CDR3 DNA: TGTGCCAGCTCACCAAGTGCAGGGGCCTACGAGCAGTACTTC
clone size: few; J gene: TRBJ2-5; V gene: TRBV7-2; D gene: NA; CDR3 protein: CASSLGNREWETQYF; CDR3 DNA: TGTGCCAGCAGCTTAGGCAATCGCGAGTGGGAGACCCAGTACTTC
clone size: once; J gene: TRBJ2-1; V gene: TRBV6-5; D gene: TRBD1; CDR3 protein: CASSSPGQGRYEQFF; CDR3 DNA: TGTGCCAGCAGTAGTCCGGGACAGGGGAGGTATGAGCAGTTCTTC
clone size: NA; J gene: TRBJ1-2; V gene: TRBV28; D gene: TRBD1; CDR3 protein: CASSLRQGLGYGYTF; CDR3 DNA: TGTGCCAGCAGTCTCAGACAGGGACTCGGCTATGGCTACACCTTC
clone size: NA; J gene: TRBJ2-7; V gene: TRBV7-8; D gene: TRBD1; CDR3 protein: CASSLDRGFPYEQYF; CDR3 DNA: TGTGCCAGCAGCTTGGACAGGGGATTTCCCTACGAGCAGTACTTC
clone size: NA; J gene: TRBJ1-5; V gene: TRBV4-1; D gene: NA; CDR3 protein: CASSPRGGWLGNQPQHF; CDR3 DNA: TGCGCCAGCAGCCCAAGGGGGGGGTGGCTTGGCAATCAGCCCCAGCATTTT
clone size: NA; J gene: TRBJ1-2; V gene: TRBV5-8; D gene: NA; CDR3 protein: CASSRAGLQGHYGYTF; CDR3 DNA: TGTGCCAGCAGCAGGGCGGGTTTACAGGGCCACTATGGCTACACCTTC
clone size: NA; J gene: TRBJ1-2; V gene: TRBV7-9; D gene: NA; CDR3 protein: CASQQVNNNYGYTF; CDR3 DNA: TGTGCCAGCCAACAGGTTAATAATAACTATGGCTACACCTTC
clone size: many; J gene: TRBJ1-2; V gene: TRBV6-1; D gene: NA; CDR3 protein: CASSEAWGQGYGYTF; CDR3 DNA: TGTGCCAGCAGTGAGGCCTGGGGGCAGGGCTATGGCTACACCTTC
clone size: few; J gene: TRBJ2-3; V gene: TRBV7-2; D gene: TRBD2; CDR3 protein: CASSFPSGSTDTQYF; CDR3 DNA: TGTGCCAGCAGCTTTCCTAGCGGGAGCACAGATACGCAGTATTTT
clone size: NA; J gene: TRBJ1-1; V gene: TRBV24-1; D gene: TRBD1; CDR3 protein: CATTRTGWTEAFF; CDR3 DNA: TGTGCCACCACCAGGACAGGGTGGACTGAAGCTTTCTTT
clone size: NA; J gene: TRBJ2-5; V gene: TRBV18; D gene: TRBD2; CDR3 protein: CASSPPVSGSGRETQYF; CDR3 DNA: TGTGCCAGCTCACCACCGGTGAGCGGGAGTGGACGGGAGACCCAGTACTTC
clone size: NA; J gene: TRBJ2-1; V gene: TRBV4-3; D gene: TRBD2; CDR3 protein: CASGTRLASGDNEQFF; CDR3 DNA: TGCGCCAGCGGGACTCGACTAGCCTCGGGGGACAATGAGCAGTTCTTC
clone size: once; J gene: TRBJ2-4; V gene: TRBV5-4; D gene: NA; CDR3 protein: CASSPQGSRNIQYF; CDR3 DNA: TGTGCCAGCAGCCCCCAGGGTAGTCGTAACATTCAGTACTTC
clone size: NA; J gene: TRBJ2-1; V gene: TRBV7-8; D gene: TRBD2; CDR3 protein: CASRPGLAGGFSSYNEQFF; CDR3 DNA: TGTGCCAGCAGGCCGGGACTAGCGGGAGGCTTCTCTTCCTACAATGAGCAGTTCTTC
clone size: NA; J gene: TRBJ2-2; V gene: TRBV4-2; D gene: TRBD2; CDR3 protein: CASSQDLGPATSSYTGELFF; CDR3 DNA: TGTGCCAGCAGCCAAGATCTCGGCCCTGCGACTAGCAGTTACACCGGGGAGCTGTTTTTT
clone size: once; J gene: TRBJ2-7; V gene: TRBV5-4; D gene: TRBD2; CDR3 protein: CASRFGTSEAYEQYF; CDR3 DNA: TGTGCCAGCAGGTTCGGGACTAGCGAGGCGTACGAGCAGTACTTC
clone size: NA; J gene: TRBJ2-3; V gene: TRBV19; D gene: TRBD2; CDR3 protein: CASSIGMAGGSDTQYF; CDR3 DNA: TGTGCCAGTAGTATTGGGATGGCGGGAGGGTCAGATACGCAGTATTTT
clone size: NA; J gene: TRBJ2-3; V gene: TRBV14; D gene: NA; CDR3 protein: CASSPLGLSNTDTQYF; CDR3 DNA: TGTGCCAGCAGCCCTCTGGGCCTCTCGAACACAGATACGCAGTATTTT
clone size: NA; J gene: TRBJ1-2; V gene: TRBV27; D gene: NA; CDR3 protein: CASRTGYWGYTF; CDR3 DNA: TGTGCCAGCAGAACAGGGTATTGGGGCTACACCTTC
clone size: NA; J gene: TRBJ1-1; V gene: TRBV2; D gene: NA; CDR3 protein: CASSADTEAFF; CDR3 DNA: TGTGCCAGCAGTGCAGACACTGAAGCTTTCTTT